The entry that follows covers one T cell receptor (beta chain) sequence. What it recognizes is unknown. This specimen comes from a study of shared clonotypes between healthy human individuals. Overall study: Three plates each covered CD4 naive and memory; CD8 naive two, CD8 memory one.

The assay was immunoSEQ multiplex PCR, and TCRdb's table has in-frame clones only and misses some. The profile shows 2 million to 2.5 million clones, just under 95% of them singletons. General study points: Larger estimated richness was generally recorded for naive subsets relative to memory subsets.

CDR3 length equals 17 residues. The V segment lost 4 bases and the J segment 5 bases; nucleotides outside the gene matches: 14. CDR1 and CDR2 from the germline V gene are MDHEN and SYDVKM. The chain uses TRBV28 and TRBJ2-1; 7 bases align to TRBD1. This clonotype was obtained from a man between 18 and 29 years old in good health. Some clones in this sample may be carry-over from other donors' samples. Sequencing was done on a sample of naive CD4+ T cells from PBMCs. Described subset: CD45RA+ positively selected. The CDR3 DNA sequence: TGTGCCAGCAGTTCTATAAGGGGGCTTCCCCGGGACAATGAGCAGTTCTTC. Translation: CASSSIRGLPRDNEQFF.